These 27 T cell receptor beta chains share one sample of origin, sequenced in a study of T-cell memory formation after mild COVID-19. TCRdb recomputed calls from the 5' RACE reads with MiXCR, one row per CDR3 protein. The sample consists of about half a million distinct CDR3 sequences, about 20% of them appearing once. The source material was PBMCs or a T cell subset sorted from them (not recorded which). These receptors were obtained from an adult woman who had mild COVID-19 (a few samples of this study predate the infection). Cell type and time point are not known.

This clonotype was seen a handful of times. The V call is TRBV20-1, the J call TRBJ1-2, with TRBD1 matching 7 bases. Trimming at V came to 5 bases and at J to 3 bases, leaving 15 bases not matched to a gene. The germline CDR1 and CDR2 sequences are DFQATT and SNEGSKA (reference sequence). The CDR3 has 16 amino acids. The CDR3 loop reads CSAAGGFGDRDYGYTF. The CDR3 DNA follows: TGCAGTGCTGCGGGAGGCTTCGGGGACAGAGACTATGGCTACACCTTC.

The chain is built from TRBV20-1 and TRBJ2-5; D tentatively reads TRBD1 or TRBD2 (6 bases each). The ends were cut back, 3 bases at V and 5 bases at J, with 10 bases in the middle. Per germline, CDR1 DFQATT and CDR2 SNEGSKA (reference sequence). CDR3 size: 12 residues. DNA of the CDR3: TGCAGTGCTAGGAAAGGGGGGGAGACCCAGTACTTC. Translation: CSARKGGETQYF.

Ten or more counts support this clonotype. The genes are TRBV3-1 and TRBJ2-1; D is possibly TRBD1 (5 bases). The CDR3 runs to 13 residues. Per germline, CDR1 LGHDT and CDR2 YNNKEL (reference sequence). V was trimmed by 8 bases and J by 2 bases, leaving 10 bases between them. CDR3 protein: CASSPGTYNEQFF. The CDR3 coding sequence is TGTGCCAGCTCCCCAGGGACCTACAATGAGCAGTTCTTC.

This clonotype has just a few counts. This chain connects TRBV19 to TRBJ2-3, with 9 bases fitting TRBD2. V was pared by 4 bases and J by 4 bases, with 6 bases of the junction left unmatched. The CDR3 totals 15 residues. Per the germline V gene, CDR1 is LNHDA and CDR2 is SQIVND (reference sequence). The DNA of the CDR3 is TGTGCCAGTAGTACCGGGACTAGCTTTGCAGATACGCAGTATTTT. Its protein is CASSTGTSFADTQYF.

This chain uses TRBV7-9 with TRBJ2-7; 16 nucleotides match TRBD2. V dropped 5 bases and J dropped 2; count of bases not matched to a gene: 9. The CDR3 is 18 amino acids. Germline V gives CDR1 SEHNR, CDR2 FQNEAQ (reference sequence). The CDR3 spells CASSDGTSGRVPAYEQYF. For the CDR3, the DNA is TGTGCCAGCAGCGACGGGACTAGCGGGAGGGTCCCCGCCTACGAGCAGTACTTC.

This clonotype came up many times. This sequence joins TRBV24-1 and TRBJ2-7; 11 bases match TRBD2. The length of the CDR3 is 15 residues. Trimming took 1 base from V and 3 from J; bases not matched to a gene: 1. The germline V gene encodes CDR1 KGHDR and CDR2 SFDVKD. The CDR3 bases are TGTGCCACCAGTGATTTTACTAGCGGGGGCTACGAGCAGTACTTC. It is translated as CATSDFTSGGYEQYF.

The chain is built from TRBV21-1 and TRBJ2-1; TRBD2 is the table's D call and was not checked against the DNA. TRBV21-1 is termed a pseudogene. The length of the CDR3 is 16 residues. The CDR3 DNA follows: TGTGCCACCGGACGGGCCCTAGCGGGAGTATCTAGTGAGCAGTTCTTC. This sequence encodes CATGRALAGVSSEQFF.

The table lists this clonotype with a few counts. The rearrangement joins TRBV6-5 to TRBJ2-5, with no clear D. There are 11 residues in the CDR3. Germline values: CDR1 MNHEY, CDR2 SVGAGI. V was pared by 8 bases and J by 2 bases, with 6 bases between. In DNA, the CDR3 is TGTGCCAGCTTAAATCAAGAGACCCAGTACTTC. Protein: CASLNQETQYF.

This chain connects TRBV30 to TRBJ2-7, with a weak D call TRBD2 (5 bases). Germline V gene lookup returns CDR1 GTSNPN and CDR2 SVGIG (reference sequence). Trimming pared 1 base from V and 4 bases from J, leaving 14 bases between. The CDR3 is made up of 14 amino acids. The CDR3 nucleotides are TGTGCCTGGAGTGGCCTCTCAGCGGCTTACGAGCAGTACTTC. Protein product: CAWSGLSAAYEQYF.

The rearrangement uses TRBV7-9 and TRBJ1-3, with a weak D call TRBD1 (5 bases). Trimming took off 3 bases at V and 4 bases at J, with 16 bases between the two ends. The germline V gene encodes CDR1 SEHNR and CDR2 FQNEAQ (reference sequence). CDR3 length equals 16 residues. The CDR3 region is CASSFRTSGTGNTIYF. CDR3 in DNA: TGTGCCAGCAGCTTCAGGACATCCGGAACAGGAAACACCATATATTTT.

This clonotype was counted only a few times. The chain recombines TRBV12-3 or TRBV12-4 with TRBJ1-1; D not certain. Trimming removed 7 bases from V and 4 bases from J, with 10 bases in between. The CDR3 totals 12 residues. DNA for the CDR3: TGTGCCAGCACGACAAGTCCCACTGAAGCTTTCTTT. It codes for CASTTSPTEAFF.

This clonotype was detected a few times. The V call is TRBV29-1, the J call TRBJ2-7, with 7 bases fitting TRBD1. The CDR3 sequence is 14 residues long. Losses at the gene ends were 5 bases for V and 0 bases for J; bases not matched to a gene: 7. The germline V gene has CDR1 SQVTM and CDR2 ANQGSEA. The CDR3 DNA reads as TGCAGCGTTCTGGACAGGAGTAGCTCCTACGAGCAGTACTTC. This encodes CSVLDRSSSYEQYF.

The rearrangement links TRBV20-1 to TRBJ1-4; D is possibly TRBD1 (5 bases). This CDR3 region has 14 residues. The V gene lost 3 bases and the J gene lost 8 bases, with 16 bases spanning the gap. Germline assignment: CDR1 DFQATT and CDR2 SNEGSKA (reference sequence). The CDR3 loop is CSASSGARVEKLFF. In DNA form, the CDR3 reads TGCAGTGCTAGTTCCGGGGCTCGAGTGGAAAAACTGTTTTTT.

This chain links TRBV5-6 with TRBJ2-3; D gene uncertain. V dropped 7 bases and J dropped 1 base, with 13 bases sitting between them. Germline lookup yields CDR1 SGHDT and CDR2 YYEEEE. The CDR3 length is 14 residues. The CDR3 DNA follows: TGTGCCAGCCGGTCCGTCCGAGGCACAGATACGCAGTATTTT. It specifies CASRSVRGTDTQYF.

V gene TRBV7-2 combines with J gene TRBJ2-2; 9 bases line up with TRBD1. CDR3 length: 17 amino acids. Germline CDR1 SGHTA, CDR2 FQGNSA. The junction had 7 bases not matched to a gene; V was cut back by 1 base and J by 4 bases. Here the CDR3 reads CASSLEGTGTRTGELFF. The CDR3 DNA is TGTGCCAGCAGCTTAGAAGGGACAGGGACCCGCACCGGGGAGCTGTTTTTT.

This clonotype was found a few times. J is TRBJ2-2 and V is TRBV30; 8 bases agree with TRBD2. Germline CDR1 reads GTSNPN; CDR2 reads SVGIG (reference sequence). V was pared by 4 bases and J by 6 bases, with 7 bases of the junction left unmatched. The CDR3 runs to 14 residues. The CDR3 bases are TGTGCCTGGAAGCCGGGACTAGTGCCCGGGGAGCTGTTTTTT. Its translation: CAWKPGLVPGELFF. The full variable domain, its missing parts supplied by reference TRBV30 and TRBJ2-2, is SQTIHQWPATLVQPVGSPLSLECTVEGTSNPNLYWYRQAAGRGLQLLFYSVGIGQISSEVPQNLSASRPQDRQFILSSKKLLLSDSGFYLCAWKPGLVPGELFFGEGSRLTVL.

This clonotype was counted between two and nine times. The chain links TRBV25-1 to TRBJ1-1, with D perhaps TRBD1 (6 bases). The CDR3 consists of 15 residues. Trimming left V 5 bases short and J 1 base short, with 14 bases between. Germline loops: CDR1 MGHDK, CDR2 SYGVNS. The CDR3 DNA is TGTGCCAGCAGTCCCAGGGGCGTGGGGAACACTGAAGCTTTCTTT. Translating gives CASSPRGVGNTEAFF. The full variable domain, rest sourced from reference TRBV25-1 and TRBJ1-1, is EADIYQTPRYLVIGTGKKITLECSQTMGHDKMYWYQQDPGMELHLIHYSYGVNSTEKGDLSSESTVSRIRTEHFPLTLESARPSHTSQYLCASSPRGVGNTEAFFGQGTRLTVV.

This chain joins TRBV5-1 and TRBJ2-5; TRBD2 matches at 7 bases. The V segment lost 4 bases and the J segment 5 bases; nucleotides outside the gene matches: 8. In germline, CDR1 is SGHRS, CDR2 YFSETQ. The CDR3 spans 14 residues. This CDR3 is CASSRWTREETQYF. The DNA of the CDR3 is TGCGCCAGCAGCCGCTGGACTAGGGAGGAGACCCAGTACTTC.

The chain joins TRBV5-1 to TRBJ2-7; perhaps TRBD2 as D (6 bases). Germline V gene sequence: CDR1 SGHRS, CDR2 YFSETQ. Between the trimmed V and J ends, which lost 3 bases and 2 bases, there was a span of 12 bases. The CDR3 extends over 14 amino acids. CDR3 protein: CASSSGLQAYEQYF. The CDR3, as DNA: TGCGCCAGCAGCTCGGGACTTCAGGCCTACGAGCAGTACTTC.

This clonotype was found a few times. J is TRBJ2-1 and V is TRBV5-1; D may be TRBD1 or TRBD2 (6 bases each). The length of the CDR3 is 16 residues. Germline V gives CDR1 SGHRS, CDR2 YFSETQ. With 4 bases removed from V and 9 bases from J, the gap between germline ends came to 23 bases. The CDR3 loop is CASSQPGGLTISEQFF. CDR3 bases: TGCGCCAGCAGCCAACCCGGGGGCCTCACCATAAGTGAGCAGTTCTTC. Full variable domain (remainder filled in from reference TRBV5-1 and TRBJ2-1): KAGVTQTPRYLIKTRGQQVTLSCSPISGHRSVSWYQQTPGQGLQFLFEYFSETQRNKGNFPGRFSGRQFSNSRSEMNVSTLELGDSALYLCASSQPGGLTISEQFFGPGTRLTVL.

This clonotype was picked up many times. The V gene is TRBV9, the J gene TRBJ1-1, with D hard to call. This CDR3 has 13 residues. V lost 0 bases and J 1 base, leaving 4 bases between the germline ends. CDR1 is SGDLS, CDR2 YYNGEE, per germline. DNA for the CDR3: TGTGCCAGCAGCGTAGCTGCGAACACTGAAGCTTTCTTT. It translates to CASSVAANTEAFF.

This clonotype turned up a few times. J is TRBJ2-7 and V is TRBV12-3 or TRBV12-4, with 8 bases aligning to TRBD2. V lost 0 bases, J lost 4 bases, and 8 bases stayed unmatched. This CDR3 spans 16 amino acids. CDR3 sequence reads: CASSLARREDPYEQYF. The CDR3 nucleotides read TGTGCCAGCAGTTTAGCAAGGCGGGAGGATCCGTACGAGCAGTACTTC.

This rearrangement joins TRBV5-5 to TRBJ2-7, with TRBD1 matching over 12 bases. Germline values: CDR1 SGHKS, CDR2 YYEKEE (reference sequence). J was trimmed by 0 bases and V by 4 bases; bases with no gene match: 2. The CDR3 runs to 15 residues. The CDR3 region has the DNA TGTGCCAGCAGCATGGGACAGGGGGCCTCCTACGAGCAGTACTTC. Translating it yields CASSMGQGASYEQYF.

This clonotype was counted a few times. The chain joins TRBV5-1 to TRBJ1-1; 8 nucleotides agree with TRBD1. Trimming took 5 bases from V and 10 from J; bases not matched to a gene: 25. The length of the CDR3 is 18 residues. Germline V CDR1 and CDR2: SGHRS, YFSETQ. In nucleotides, the CDR3 is TGCGCCAGCAGTTCCACCGGTAAGAAGACAGGGGCCGCTTTTGGAGCTTTCTTT. Amino acid sequence: CASSSTGKKTGAAFGAFF.

The CDR3 bases are TGTGCCAGCAGTTACGGAGGGACAGGGCGCACCGAGCAGTACTTC. It is translated as CASSYGGTGRTEQYF. The chain joins TRBV6-2 or TRBV6-3 to TRBJ2-7; 9 bases match TRBD1. The CDR3 runs 15 residues. V was pared by 2 bases and J by 6 bases, with 8 bases of the junction left unmatched. Germline V gives CDR1 MNHEY, CDR2 SVGEGT.

This chain connects TRBV5-1 to TRBJ1-1; the D is unclear. The CDR3 totals 15 residues. The V end lost 5 bases, the J end lost 6 bases, and 20 bases lay between the germline ends. The germline V gene encodes CDR1 SGHRS and CDR2 YFSETQ. Here the CDR3 reads CASRLYTSDRAEAFF. CDR3 bases: TGCGCCAGCAGGTTGTACACCTCAGATCGGGCTGAAGCTTTCTTT.

This clonotype turned up a few times. The chain has TRBV7-8 and TRBJ2-3; the match to TRBD2 covers 13 bases. Trimming took 2 bases from V and 0 from J; bases not matched to a gene: 5. Germline values: CDR1 SGHVS, CDR2 FQNEAQ. The CDR3 consists of 18 residues. This CDR3 reads CASSLPGLAGESTDTQYF. The CDR3 DNA sequence: TGTGCCAGCAGCTTACCCGGACTAGCGGGGGAGAGCACAGATACGCAGTATTTT.